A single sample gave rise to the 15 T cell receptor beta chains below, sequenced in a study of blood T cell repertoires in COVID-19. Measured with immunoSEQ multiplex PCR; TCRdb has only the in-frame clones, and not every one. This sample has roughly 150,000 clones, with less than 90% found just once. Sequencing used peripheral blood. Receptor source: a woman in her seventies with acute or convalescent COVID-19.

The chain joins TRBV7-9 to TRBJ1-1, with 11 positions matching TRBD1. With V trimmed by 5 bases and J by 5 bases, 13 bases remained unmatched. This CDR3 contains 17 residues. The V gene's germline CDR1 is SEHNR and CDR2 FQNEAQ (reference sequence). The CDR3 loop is CASSHRTGGRGRTEAFF. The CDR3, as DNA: TGTGCCAGCAGCCACCGGACAGGGGGCAGGGGGAGGACTGAAGCTTTCTTT.

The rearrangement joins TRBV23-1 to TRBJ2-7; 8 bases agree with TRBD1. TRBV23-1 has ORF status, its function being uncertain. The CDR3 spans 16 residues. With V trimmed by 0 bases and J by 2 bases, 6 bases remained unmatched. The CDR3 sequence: CASSQSKWDRPYEQYV. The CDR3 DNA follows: TGCGCCAGCAGTCAATCGAAATGGGACAGGCCCTACGAGCAGTACGTC.

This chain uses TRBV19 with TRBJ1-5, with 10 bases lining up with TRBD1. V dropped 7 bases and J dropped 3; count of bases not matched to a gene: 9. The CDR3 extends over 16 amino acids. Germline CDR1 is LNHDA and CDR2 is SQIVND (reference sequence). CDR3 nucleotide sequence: TGTGCCAGTAATCGGGGGACAGGGGACTACAATCAGCCCCAGCATTTT. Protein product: CASNRGTGDYNQPQHF.

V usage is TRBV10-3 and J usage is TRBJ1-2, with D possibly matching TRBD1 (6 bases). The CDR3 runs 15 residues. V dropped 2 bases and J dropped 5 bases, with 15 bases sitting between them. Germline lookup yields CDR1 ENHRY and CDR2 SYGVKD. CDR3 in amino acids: CAISEMGGARYGYTF. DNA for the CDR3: TGTGCCATCAGTGAGATGGGGGGGGCGCGGTATGGCTACACCTTC.

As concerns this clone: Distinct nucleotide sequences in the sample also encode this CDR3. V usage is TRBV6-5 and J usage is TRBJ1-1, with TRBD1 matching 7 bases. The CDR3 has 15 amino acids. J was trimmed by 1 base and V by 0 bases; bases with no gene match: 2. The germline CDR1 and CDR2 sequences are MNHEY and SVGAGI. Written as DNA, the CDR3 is TGTGCCAGCAGTTACTCCAACAGGGGGAACACTGAAGCTTTCTTT. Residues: CASSYSNRGNTEAFF.

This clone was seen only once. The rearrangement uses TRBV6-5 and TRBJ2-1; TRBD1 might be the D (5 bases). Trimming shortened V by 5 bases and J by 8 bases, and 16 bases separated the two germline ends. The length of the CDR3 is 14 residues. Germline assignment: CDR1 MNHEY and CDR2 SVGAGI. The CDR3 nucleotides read TGTGCCAGCAGTACCCTAGACAGTTTCTATGAGCAGTTCTTC. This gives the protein CASSTLDSFYEQFF.

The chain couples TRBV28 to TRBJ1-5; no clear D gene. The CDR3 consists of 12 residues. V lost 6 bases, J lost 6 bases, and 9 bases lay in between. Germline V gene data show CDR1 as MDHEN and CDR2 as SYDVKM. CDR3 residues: CASSSGIQPQHF. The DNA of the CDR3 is TGTGCCAGCAGCTCCGGGATTCAGCCCCAGCATTTT.

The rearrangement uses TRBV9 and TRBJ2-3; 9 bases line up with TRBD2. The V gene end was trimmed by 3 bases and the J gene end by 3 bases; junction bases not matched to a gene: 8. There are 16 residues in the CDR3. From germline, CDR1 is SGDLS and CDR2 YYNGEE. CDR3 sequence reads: CASSARTSARTDTQYF. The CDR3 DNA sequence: TGTGCCAGCAGCGCGCGGACTAGCGCAAGGACAGATACGCAGTATTTT.

This CDR3 is CASSLVRGLNTGELFF. CDR3 in DNA: TGTGCCAGCAGCTTAGTAAGGGGGTTGAACACCGGGGAGCTGTTTTTT. This chain links TRBV11-2 with TRBJ2-2, with D possibly matching TRBD1 (6 bases). The V end was cut by 1 base, the J end by 1 base, with 10 bases between. The CDR3 has 16 residues. Germline assignment: CDR1 SGHAT and CDR2 FQNNGV. The complete variable domain, with remaining parts taken from reference TRBV11-2 and TRBJ2-2, reads EAGVAQSPRYKIIEKRQSVAFWCNPISGHATLYWYQQILGQGPKLLIQFQNNGVVDDSQLPKDRFSAERLKGVDSTLKIQPAKLEDSAVYLCASSLVRGLNTGELFFGEGSRLTVL.

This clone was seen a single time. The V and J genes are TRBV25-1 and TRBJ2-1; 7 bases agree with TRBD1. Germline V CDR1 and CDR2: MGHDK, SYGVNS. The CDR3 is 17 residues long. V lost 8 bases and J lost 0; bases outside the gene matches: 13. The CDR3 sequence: CASRDAGTVSSYNEQFF. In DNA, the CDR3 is TGTGCCAGCCGCGATGCCGGGACAGTAAGCTCCTACAATGAGCAGTTCTTC.

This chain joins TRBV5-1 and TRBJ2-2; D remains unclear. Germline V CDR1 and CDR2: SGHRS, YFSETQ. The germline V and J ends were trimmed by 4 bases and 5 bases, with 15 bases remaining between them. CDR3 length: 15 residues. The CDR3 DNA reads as TGCGCCAGCAGCAAACTCCCTAGAGAAACCGGGGAGCTGTTTTTT. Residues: CASSKLPRETGELFF.

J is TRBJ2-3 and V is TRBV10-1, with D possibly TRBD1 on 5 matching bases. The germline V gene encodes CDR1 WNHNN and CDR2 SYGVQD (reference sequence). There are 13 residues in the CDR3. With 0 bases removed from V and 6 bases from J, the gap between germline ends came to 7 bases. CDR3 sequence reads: CASSESGRDTQYF. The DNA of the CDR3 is TGCGCCAGCAGTGAGTCGGGGCGCGATACGCAGTATTTT.

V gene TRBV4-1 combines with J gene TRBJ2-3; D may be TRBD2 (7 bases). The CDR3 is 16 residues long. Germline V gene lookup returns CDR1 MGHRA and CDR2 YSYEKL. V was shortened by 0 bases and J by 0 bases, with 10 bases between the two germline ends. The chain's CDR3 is CASSQDRGASTDTQYF. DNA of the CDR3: TGCGCCAGCAGCCAAGATCGGGGGGCTAGCACAGATACGCAGTATTTT.

CDR3 coding DNA: TGCGCCAGCAGCTTGGATGCCGGTTACGGAAACACCATATATTTT. Translation: CASSLDAGYGNTIYF. The genes are TRBV5-1 and TRBJ1-3; D is uncertain. V lost 0 bases and J 4 bases, leaving 11 bases between the germline ends. This CDR3 spans 15 amino acids. Germline values: CDR1 SGHRS, CDR2 YFSETQ.

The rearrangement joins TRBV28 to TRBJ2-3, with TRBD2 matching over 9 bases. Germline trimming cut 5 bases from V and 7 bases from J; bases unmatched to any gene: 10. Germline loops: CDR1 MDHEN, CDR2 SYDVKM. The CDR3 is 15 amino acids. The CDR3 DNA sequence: TGTGCCAGCAGTGTACGCGGGGGGGGCGGAAATACGCAGTATTTT. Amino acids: CASSVRGGGGNTQYF.